The clone carrying this T cell receptor beta chain has a single count. The CDR3 covers 12 residues. CDR1 and CDR2 from the germline V gene are GTSNPN and SVGIG (reference sequence). Libraries were prepared by immunoSEQ multiplex PCR; TCRdb keeps only in-frame clonotypes and omits some of them. This table holds about 93,000 clones, approximately 94% found once. The sample comes from a study of OX40 agonist ivuxolimab in advanced cancers. In the study overall: Cohort: 75% to 90% men, mean age approximately 66, aged roughly 20 to 79.

Material: CD4+ or CD8+ T cells sorted from blood, obtained in a trial of the OX40 agonist ivuxolimab. The rearrangement joins TRBV30 to TRBJ2-5; 13 positions agree with TRBD2. The origin of this receptor is an adult with an advanced solid tumor such as melanoma, head and neck, liver or kidney cancer. CDR3 in amino acids: CVSTSGGPTQYF. CDR3 nucleotides: TGTGTCTCGACTAGCGGGGGGCCGACCCAGTACTTC.